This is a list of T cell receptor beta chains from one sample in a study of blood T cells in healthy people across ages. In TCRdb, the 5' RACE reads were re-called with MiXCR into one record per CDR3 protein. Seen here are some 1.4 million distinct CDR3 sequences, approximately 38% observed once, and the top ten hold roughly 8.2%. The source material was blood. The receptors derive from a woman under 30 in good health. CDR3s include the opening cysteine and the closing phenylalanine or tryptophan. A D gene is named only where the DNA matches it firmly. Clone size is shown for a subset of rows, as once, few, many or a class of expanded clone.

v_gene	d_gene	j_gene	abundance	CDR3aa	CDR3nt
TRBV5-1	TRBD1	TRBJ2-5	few	CASSSGTGGEETQYF	TGCGCCAGCAGCTCGGGGACAGGGGGAGAAGAGACCCAGTACTTC
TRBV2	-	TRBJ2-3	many	CASRAVTQYF	TGTGCCAGCAGGGCGGTAACGCAGTATTTT
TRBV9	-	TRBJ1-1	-	CASSVVEGFTEAFF	TGTGCCAGCAGCGTAGTCGAGGGGTTCACTGAAGCTTTCTTT
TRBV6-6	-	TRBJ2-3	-	CASRLSGADTQYF	TGTGCCAGCAGGCTTAGCGGCGCAGATACGCAGTATTTT
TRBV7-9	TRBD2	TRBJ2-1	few	CAGHKTSGGAYNEQFF	TGTGCCGGACACAAAACTAGCGGGGGGGCTTACAATGAGCAGTTCTTC
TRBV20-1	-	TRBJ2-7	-	CSARTIYEQYF	TGCAGTGCGCGTACCATCTACGAGCAGTACTTC
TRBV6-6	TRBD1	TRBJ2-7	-	CASKNRWQGAYEQYF	TGTGCCAGCAAGAATAGGTGGCAGGGGGCCTACGAGCAGTACTTC
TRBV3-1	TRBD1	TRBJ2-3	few	CASSQESRTGADTQYF	TGTGCCAGCAGCCAAGAGTCCCGGACAGGGGCAGATACGCAGTATTTT
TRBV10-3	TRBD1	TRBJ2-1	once	CASSYYGQGARNEQFF	TGTGCCAGCAGTTACTATGGACAGGGGGCGAGGAATGAGCAGTTCTTC
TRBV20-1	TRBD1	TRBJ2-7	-	CSARYRGQYEQYF	TGCAGTGCTAGGTACAGGGGGCAGTACGAGCAGTACTTC
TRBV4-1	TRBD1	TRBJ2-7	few	CASSKTGQQSEQYF	TGCGCCAGCAGCAAGACAGGGCAGCAATCCGAGCAGTACTTC
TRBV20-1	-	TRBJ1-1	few	CSARDDQGSTEAFF	TGCAGTGCTAGAGATGACCAGGGGTCCACTGAAGCTTTCTTT
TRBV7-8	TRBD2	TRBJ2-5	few	CASSSGTSGKETQYF	TGTGCCAGCAGCTCTGGGACTAGTGGAAAAGAGACCCAGTACTTC
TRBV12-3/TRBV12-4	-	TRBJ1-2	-	CASSFTRQGTTGGGYTF	TGTGCCAGCAGTTTCACAAGGCAGGGGACGACGGGGGGTGGCTACACCTTC
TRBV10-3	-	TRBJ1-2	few	CAISEGAIPNYGYTF	TGTGCCATCAGTGAGGGGGCGATACCTAACTATGGCTACACCTTC
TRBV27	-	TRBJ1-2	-	CASRGALNYGYTF	TGTGCCAGCAGGGGGGCACTCAACTATGGCTACACCTTC
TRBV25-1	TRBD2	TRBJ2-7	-	CASSQGDGGGYEQYF	TGTGCCAGCAGTCAAGGGGACGGGGGGGGCTACGAGCAGTACTTC
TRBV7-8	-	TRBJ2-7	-	CASSLTRTEYSYEQYF	TGTGCCAGCAGCTTGACAAGGACAGAATACTCGTACGAGCAGTACTTC
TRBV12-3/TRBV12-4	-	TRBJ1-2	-	CASSSTGADYGYTF	TGTGCCAGCAGTTCCACGGGGGCGGACTATGGCTACACCTTC
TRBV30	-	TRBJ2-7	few	CAWSVQSYEQYF	TGTGCCTGGAGTGTACAGAGCTACGAGCAGTACTTC
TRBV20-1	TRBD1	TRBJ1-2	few	CSAGGGARYGYTF	TGCAGTGCTGGAGGGGGCGCAAGGTATGGCTACACCTTC
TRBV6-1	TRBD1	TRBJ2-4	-	CASSTGGANIQYF	TGTGCCAGCAGCACAGGGGGCGCGAACATTCAGTACTTC
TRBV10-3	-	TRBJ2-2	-	CAISERQTGELFF	TGTGCCATCAGTGAACGACAGACCGGGGAGCTGTTTTTT
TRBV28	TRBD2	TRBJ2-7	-	CATWPSGRKNEQYF	TGTGCCACCTGGCCTAGCGGGAGGAAAAACGAGCAGTACTTC
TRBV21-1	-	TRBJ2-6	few	CASSNGNRCSGANVLTF	TGTGCCAGCAGCAATGGGAACAGGTGCTCTGGGGCCAACGTCCTGACTTTC
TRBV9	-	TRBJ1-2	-	CASSVVQADYGYTF	TGTGCCAGCAGCGTAGTACAGGCTGACTATGGCTACACCTTC
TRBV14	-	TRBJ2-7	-	CASRLSGFPYEQYF	TGTGCCAGCAGACTAAGCGGGTTCCCCTACGAGCAGTACTTC
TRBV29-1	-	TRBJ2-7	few	CSVGDVGGPYF	TGCAGCGTTGGCGACGTGGGGGGGCCGTACTTC
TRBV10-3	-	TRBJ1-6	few	CAISEDGSSYNSPLHF	TGTGCCATCAGTGAGGACGGTTCCTCCTATAATTCACCCCTCCACTTT
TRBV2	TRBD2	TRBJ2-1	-	CASNGAGKQFF	TGTGCCAGCAATGGAGCGGGGAAGCAGTTCTTC
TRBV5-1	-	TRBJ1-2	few	CASSLAALRDGYTF	TGCGCCAGCAGCTTGGCGGCACTCAGGGATGGCTACACCTTC
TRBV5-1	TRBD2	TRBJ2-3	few	CASSLTGGAPDTQYF	TGCGCCAGCAGCTTGACGGGGGGGGCGCCAGATACGCAGTATTTT
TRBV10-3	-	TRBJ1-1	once	CAISESRGRTEAFF	TGTGCCATCAGTGAGTCGAGAGGGAGGACTGAAGCTTTCTTT
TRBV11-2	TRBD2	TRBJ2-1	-	CAKLLAGGPYNEQFF	TGTGCCAAGTTACTAGCGGGAGGGCCCTACAATGAGCAGTTCTTC
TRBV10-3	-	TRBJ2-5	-	CAISEVQGGETQYF	TGTGCCATCAGTGAGGTACAAGGTGGGGAGACCCAGTACTTC
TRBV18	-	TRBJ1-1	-	CASSPFRQDEAFF	TGTGCCAGCTCACCGTTTAGACAGGATGAAGCTTTCTTT